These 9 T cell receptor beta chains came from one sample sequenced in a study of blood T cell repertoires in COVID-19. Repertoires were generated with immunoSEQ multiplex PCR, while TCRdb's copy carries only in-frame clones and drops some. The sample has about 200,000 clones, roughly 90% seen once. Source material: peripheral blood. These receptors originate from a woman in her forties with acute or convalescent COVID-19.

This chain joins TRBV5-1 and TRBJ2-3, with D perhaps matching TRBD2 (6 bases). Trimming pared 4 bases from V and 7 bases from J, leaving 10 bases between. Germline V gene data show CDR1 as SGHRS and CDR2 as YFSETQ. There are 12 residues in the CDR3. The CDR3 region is CASSGTDNTQYF. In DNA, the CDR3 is TGCGCCAGCAGCGGGACTGACAATACGCAGTATTTT.

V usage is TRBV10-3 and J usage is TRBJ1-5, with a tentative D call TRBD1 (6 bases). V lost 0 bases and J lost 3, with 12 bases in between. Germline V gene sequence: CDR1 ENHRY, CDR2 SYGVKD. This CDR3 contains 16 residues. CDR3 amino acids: CAISESAGANNQPQHF. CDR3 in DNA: TGTGCCATCAGTGAGTCAGCAGGGGCCAACAATCAGCCCCAGCATTTT.

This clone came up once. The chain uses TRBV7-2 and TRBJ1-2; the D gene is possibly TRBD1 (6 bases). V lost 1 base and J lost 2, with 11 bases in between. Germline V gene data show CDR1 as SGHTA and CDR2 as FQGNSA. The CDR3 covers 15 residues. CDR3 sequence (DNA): TGTGCCAGCAGCTTAGAGCCAGGGGCAAACTATGGCTACACCTTC. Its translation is CASSLEPGANYGYTF.

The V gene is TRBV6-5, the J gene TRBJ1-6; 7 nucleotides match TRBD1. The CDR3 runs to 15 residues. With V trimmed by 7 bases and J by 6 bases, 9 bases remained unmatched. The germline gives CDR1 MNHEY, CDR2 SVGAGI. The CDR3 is CASTKGGGSNSPLHF. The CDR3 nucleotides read TGTGCCAGCACCAAAGGAGGGGGCAGTAATTCACCCCTCCACTTT.

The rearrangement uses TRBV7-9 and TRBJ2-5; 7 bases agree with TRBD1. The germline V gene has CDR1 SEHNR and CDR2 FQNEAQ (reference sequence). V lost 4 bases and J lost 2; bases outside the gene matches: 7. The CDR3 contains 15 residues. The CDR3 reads CASSYGTGQQETQYF. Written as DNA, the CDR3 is TGTGCCAGCAGCTACGGGACGGGACAGCAAGAGACCCAGTACTTC.

In DNA, the CDR3 is TGTGCCAGCAGCCATGGACAGGGGAATTCACCCCTCCACTTT. Its translation is CASSHGQGNSPLHF. The chain carries TRBV3-1 (or the pseudogene TRBV3-2) and TRBJ1-6, with 9 bases aligning to TRBD1. CDR1 LGHDT and CDR2 YNNKEL come from the germline V gene (reference sequence). The J segment lost 7 bases and the V segment lost 3 bases, leaving 1 base of the junction unmatched. The CDR3 has 14 amino acids.

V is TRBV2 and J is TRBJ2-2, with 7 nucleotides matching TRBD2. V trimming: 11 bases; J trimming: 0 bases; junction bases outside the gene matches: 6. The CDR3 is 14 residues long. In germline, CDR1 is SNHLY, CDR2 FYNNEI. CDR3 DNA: TGTGCCGGGAGAGCGGGGACGAACACCGGGGAGCTGTTTTTT. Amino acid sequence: CAGRAGTNTGELFF.

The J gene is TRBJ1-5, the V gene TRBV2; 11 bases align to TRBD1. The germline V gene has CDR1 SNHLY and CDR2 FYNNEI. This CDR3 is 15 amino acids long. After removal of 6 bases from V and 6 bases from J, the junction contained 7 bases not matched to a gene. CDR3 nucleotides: TGTGCCAGCAGCTCCGGGACAGGGGGTTTTCAGCCCCAGCATTTT. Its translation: CASSSGTGGFQPQHF.

The chain's CDR3 is CASSYHRGEGYTF. Here the CDR3 DNA reads TGTGCCAGCAGTTACCACAGGGGTGAAGGCTACACCTTC. The chain combines TRBV6-5 with TRBJ1-2; 7 nucleotides match TRBD1. CDR1 MNHEY and CDR2 SVGAGI come from the germline V gene. CDR3 size: 13 residues. The junction had 5 bases not matched to a gene; V was cut back by 2 bases and J by 8 bases.